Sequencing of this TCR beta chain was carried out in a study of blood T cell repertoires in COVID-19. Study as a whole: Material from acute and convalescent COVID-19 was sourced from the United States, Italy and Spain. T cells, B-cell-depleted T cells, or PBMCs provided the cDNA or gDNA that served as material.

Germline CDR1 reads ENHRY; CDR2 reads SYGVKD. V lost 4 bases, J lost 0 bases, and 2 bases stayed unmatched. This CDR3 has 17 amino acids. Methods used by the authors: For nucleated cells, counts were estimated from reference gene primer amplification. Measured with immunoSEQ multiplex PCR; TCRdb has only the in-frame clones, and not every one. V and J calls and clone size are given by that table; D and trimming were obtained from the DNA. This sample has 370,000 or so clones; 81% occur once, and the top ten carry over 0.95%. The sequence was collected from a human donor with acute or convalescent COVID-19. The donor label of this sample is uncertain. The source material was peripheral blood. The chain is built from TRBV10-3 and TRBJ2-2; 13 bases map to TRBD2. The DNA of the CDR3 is TGTGCCATCAGTGTTGGACTAGCGGGAGCGAACACCGGGGAGCTGTTTTTT. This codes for CAISVGLAGANTGELFF.